This T cell receptor beta chain was recovered during a study of neoadjuvant anti-PD-1 for oral cavity cancer. Turning to the study itself: Before surgery, most patients got three to four biweekly 3 mg/kg nivolumab doses. Patients without progression got a fourth dose around day 43.

Stage II-IVA oral cavity squamous cell carcinoma was new and untreated by systemic or radiation therapy. Blood cells were analyzed directly, without culture or expansion. The germline V and J ends were trimmed by 0 bases and 1 base, with 8 bases remaining between them. Per the germline V gene, CDR1 is SGHRS and CDR2 is YFSETQ. The CDR3 covers 15 residues. Libraries were prepared by immunoSEQ multiplex PCR; TCRdb keeps only in-frame clonotypes and omits some of them. The sample includes 80,000 to 95,000 clones, 70% to 85% of them seen just once. The input for sequencing was PBMCs, taken before nivolumab (anti-PD-1) treatment. V usage is TRBV5-1 and J usage is TRBJ1-3; the D gene is possibly TRBD1 (5 bases). This receptor was taken from a person aged 40-85 years with oral cavity squamous cell carcinoma. CDR3: CASSLEPGSGNTIYF. Written as DNA, the CDR3 is TGCGCCAGCAGCTTGGAGCCAGGGTCTGGAAACACCATATATTTT.